This TCR beta chain emerged from a study of cytomegalovirus exposure and HLA in healthy donors. Points from the study as a whole: Per a later analysis, fewer than 20,000 TCR beta sequences showed association with HLA alleles at 0.05 false discovery rate. Presence/absence analyses assumed roughly uniform sequencing depth across donors, which may not hold.

This clone was picked up many times. What it binds is not known. The PCR used 60 Vbeta and 13 Jbeta primers. The data were produced by immunoSEQ multiplex PCR, yet TCRdb's version contains in-frame clones alone and is incomplete. Among 100,000 or so clones listed, over 65% were seen once. This CDR3 is 14 amino acids long. The V end was cut by 5 bases, the J end by 4 bases, with 12 bases between. The germline V gene has CDR1 SNHLY and CDR2 FYNNEI. The origin of this receptor is a female donor in good health and CMV-seropositive. V and J are TRBV2 and TRBJ1-5; no reliable D call. The sample consisted of PBMCs. In DNA, the CDR3 is TGTGCCAGCAGTTGGTCAGCGGAAAATCAGCCCCAGCATTTT. Translating it yields CASSWSAENQPQHF.